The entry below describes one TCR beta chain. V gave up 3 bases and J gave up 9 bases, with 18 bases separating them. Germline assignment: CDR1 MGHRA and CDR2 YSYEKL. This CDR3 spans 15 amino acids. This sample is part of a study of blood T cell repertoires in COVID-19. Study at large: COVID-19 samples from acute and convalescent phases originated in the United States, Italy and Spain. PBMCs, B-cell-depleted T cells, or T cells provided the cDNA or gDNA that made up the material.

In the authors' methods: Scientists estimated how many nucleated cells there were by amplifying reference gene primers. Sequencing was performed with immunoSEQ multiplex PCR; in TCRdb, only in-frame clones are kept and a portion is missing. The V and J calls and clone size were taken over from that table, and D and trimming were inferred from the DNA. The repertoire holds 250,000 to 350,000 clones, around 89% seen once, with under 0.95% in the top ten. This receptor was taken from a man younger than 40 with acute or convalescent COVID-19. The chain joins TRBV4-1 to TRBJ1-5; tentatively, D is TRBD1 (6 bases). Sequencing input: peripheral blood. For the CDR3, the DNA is TGCGCCAGCAGCCAGAGGGGGTCAGGGGAGGGGCCCCAGCATTTT. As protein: CASSQRGSGEGPQHF.